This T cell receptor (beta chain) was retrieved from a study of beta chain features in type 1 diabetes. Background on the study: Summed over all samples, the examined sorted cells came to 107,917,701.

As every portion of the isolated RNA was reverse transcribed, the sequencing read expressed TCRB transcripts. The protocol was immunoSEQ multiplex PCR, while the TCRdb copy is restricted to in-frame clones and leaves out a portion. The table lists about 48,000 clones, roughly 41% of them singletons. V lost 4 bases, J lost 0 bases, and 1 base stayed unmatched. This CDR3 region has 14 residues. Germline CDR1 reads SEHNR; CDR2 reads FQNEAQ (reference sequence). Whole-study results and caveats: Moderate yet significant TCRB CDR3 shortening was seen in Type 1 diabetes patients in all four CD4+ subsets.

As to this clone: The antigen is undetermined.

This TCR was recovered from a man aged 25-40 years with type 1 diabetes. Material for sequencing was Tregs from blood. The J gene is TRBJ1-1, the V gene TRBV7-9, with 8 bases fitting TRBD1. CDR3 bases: TGTGCCAGCAGCTGGGGACAGGTGAACACTGAAGCTTTCTTT. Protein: CASSWGQVNTEAFF.